The source of this T cell receptor (beta chain) is a study of molecular identifiers for immune sequencing clone quantification. Overall study: The replicates split RNA from about 19,000 or 110,000 naive CD8 cells five ways and sequenced four.

With V trimmed by 1 base and J by 2 bases, 14 bases remained unmatched. From germline, CDR1 is LGHNA and CDR2 YSLEER. This CDR3 comprises 20 residues. This clonotype was picked up many times. Previously described methods and listed TCR primers were employed for the bulk TCR libraries. TCRdb reanalysed the PCR reads using MiXCR and keeps one entry per CDR3 protein. The data contain about 65,000 distinct CDR3 sequences, about 18% of them seen just once; the ten biggest clones take up 1.5% to 1.9%. Between about 18,000 and 1,100,000 sorted cells, with 10%, 30% or 50% RNA, yielded naive CD8 libraries. Naive CD8 T cell sorting was performed on the CD8+CD4-CCR7+CD45RA+ phenotype.

Sequencing was performed on naive CD8+ T cells from blood, with Jurkat cell RNA spiked in. Subset: FACS-sorted CD8+CD4-CCR7+CD45RA+ naive T cells. This chain joins TRBV4-3 and TRBJ2-3; 11 nucleotides align to TRBD2. The source of this sequence is a human donor in good health. Some libraries in this study had Jurkat cell RNA spiked in. The CDR3 sequence: CASSQGTSGSERATTDTQYF. CDR3 nucleotide sequence: TGCGCCAGCAGCCAAGGCACTAGCGGGAGCGAGAGGGCTACCACAGATACGCAGTATTTT.